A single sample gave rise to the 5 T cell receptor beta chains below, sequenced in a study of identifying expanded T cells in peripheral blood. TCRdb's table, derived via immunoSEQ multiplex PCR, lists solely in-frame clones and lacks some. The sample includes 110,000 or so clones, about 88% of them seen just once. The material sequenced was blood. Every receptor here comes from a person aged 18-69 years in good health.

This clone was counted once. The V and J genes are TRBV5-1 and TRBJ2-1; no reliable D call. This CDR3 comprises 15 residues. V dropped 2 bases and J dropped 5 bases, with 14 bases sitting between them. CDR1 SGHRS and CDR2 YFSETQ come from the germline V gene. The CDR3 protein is CASSFRQPPNNEQFF. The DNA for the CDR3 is TGCGCCAGCAGCTTTCGGCAGCCCCCTAACAATGAGCAGTTCTTC.

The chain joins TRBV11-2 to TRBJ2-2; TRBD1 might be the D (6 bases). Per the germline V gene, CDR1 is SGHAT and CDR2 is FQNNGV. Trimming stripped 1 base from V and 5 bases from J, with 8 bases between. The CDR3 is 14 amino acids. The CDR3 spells CASSLVQGTGELFF. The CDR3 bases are TGTGCCAGCAGCTTAGTACAGGGTACCGGGGAGCTGTTTTTT.

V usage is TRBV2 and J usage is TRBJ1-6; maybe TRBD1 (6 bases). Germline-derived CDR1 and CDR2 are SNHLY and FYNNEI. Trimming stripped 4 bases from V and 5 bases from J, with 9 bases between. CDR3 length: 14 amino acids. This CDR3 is CASSGDTNNSPLHF. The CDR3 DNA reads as TGTGCCAGCAGTGGGGACACCAATAATTCACCCCTCCACTTT. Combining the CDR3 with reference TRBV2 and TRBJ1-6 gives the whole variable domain EPEVTQTPSHQVTQMGQEVILRCVPISNHLYFYWYRQILGQKVEFLVSFYNNEISEKSEIFDDQFSVERPDGSNFTLKIRSTKLEDSAMYFCASSGDTNNSPLHFGNGTRLTVT.

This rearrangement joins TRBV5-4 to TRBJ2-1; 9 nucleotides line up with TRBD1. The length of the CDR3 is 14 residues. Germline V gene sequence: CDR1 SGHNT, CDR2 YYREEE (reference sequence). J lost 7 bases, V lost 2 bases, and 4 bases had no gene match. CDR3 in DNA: TGTGCCAGCAGCTTTGCAGGGACAGGGAATGAGCAGTTCTTC. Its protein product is CASSFAGTGNEQFF. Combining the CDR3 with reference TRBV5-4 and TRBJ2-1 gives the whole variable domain ETGVTQSPTHLIKTRGQQVTLRCSSQSGHNTVSWYQQALGQGPQFIFQYYREEENGRGNFPPRFSGLQFPNYSSELNVNALELDDSALYLCASSFAGTGNEQFFGPGTRLTVL.

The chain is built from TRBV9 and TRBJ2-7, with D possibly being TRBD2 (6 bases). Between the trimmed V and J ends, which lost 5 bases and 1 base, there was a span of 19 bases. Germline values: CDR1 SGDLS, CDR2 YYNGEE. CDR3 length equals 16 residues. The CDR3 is CASSLSGGASSYEQYF. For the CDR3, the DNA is TGTGCCAGCAGTCTTAGCGGCGGGGCCTCTTCCTACGAGCAGTACTTC.